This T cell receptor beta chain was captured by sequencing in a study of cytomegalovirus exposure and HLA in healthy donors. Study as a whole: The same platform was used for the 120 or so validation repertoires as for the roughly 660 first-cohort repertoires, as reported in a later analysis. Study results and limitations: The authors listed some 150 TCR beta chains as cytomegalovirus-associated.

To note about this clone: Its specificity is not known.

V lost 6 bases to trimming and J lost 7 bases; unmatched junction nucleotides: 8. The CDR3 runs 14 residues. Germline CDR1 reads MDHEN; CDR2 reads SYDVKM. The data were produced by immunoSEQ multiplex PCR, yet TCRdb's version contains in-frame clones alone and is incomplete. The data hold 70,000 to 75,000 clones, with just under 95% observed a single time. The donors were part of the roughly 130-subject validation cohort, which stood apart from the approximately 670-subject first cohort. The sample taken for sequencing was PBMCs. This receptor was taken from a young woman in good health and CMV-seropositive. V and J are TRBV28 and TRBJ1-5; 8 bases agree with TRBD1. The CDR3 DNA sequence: TGTGCCAGCAGCCCCAGGGGGCGTGAGCAGCCCCAGCATTTT. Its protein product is CASSPRGREQPQHF.